The T cell receptor (beta chain) under discussion was sequenced for a study of long-term antiretroviral therapy in people with HIV. The study, taken as a whole, reports: CDR3 lengths in HIV samples spanned a narrower range than controls. Those clones which expanded before ART made up the dominant part of the repertoire at all time points. Increased diversity was seen after ART, yet it remained lower than in transplant donor controls.

Points on this clone: Antigen specificity is unknown.

This was the immunoSEQ v3.0 assay at survey level. Repertoires were generated with immunoSEQ multiplex PCR, while TCRdb's copy carries only in-frame clones and drops some. Counted here are some 28,000 clones, around 80% occurring once; the ten biggest clones make up around a tenth. Per the germline V gene, CDR1 is SNHLY and CDR2 is FYNNEI. The CDR3 is made up of 14 amino acids. V dropped 3 bases and J dropped 0 bases, with 8 bases sitting between them. Sequenced material: unsorted PBMCs, taken 1.5 years before starting antiretroviral therapy. This TCR derives from a man aged 18 to 29 with HIV. The chain has TRBV2 and TRBJ1-2; D is undetermined. The CDR3: CASSDPPSNYGYTF. The CDR3 DNA reads TGTGCCAGCAGTGACCCGCCGTCTAACTATGGCTACACCTTC.